The 14 T cell receptor beta chains reported below all come from one sample, sequenced in a study of naive and memory T cell subsets (dated by TCRdb to about 2017). Findings and caveats that apply to the study as a whole: A few larger clonotypes were present in naive repertoires, especially CD8 naive repertoires, and these clonotypes were possibly memory cells re-expressing CD45RA.

No antigens are known for them. To prepare the library, UMI-ligation and nested PCR was applied. For sequencing, an Illumina MiSeq was employed. The beta constant-region primer consisted of an equimolar mixture of two oligonucleotides that together covered TRBC1 and TRBC2. Four rounds of PCR, combining the SP2 primer with nested alpha and beta constant-region primers, were used to amplify the ligated cDNA. TCRdb reran the public reads through fastp at Q25 and MiXCR, keeping productive beta chains. Each entry is one CDR3 protein sequence, shown with its most common DNA and genes. The sample records about 150,000 distinct CDR3 sequences, approximately 22% of which are singletons. The biggest ten clones account for about 0.11% of the sample. The source material was naive CD4+ T cells from blood. The cell subset or site label here, explained by the study, means: naive T cells, CD45RA high CD27+. These receptors originate from a human donor in good health.

This clonotype has more than one count but fewer than ten. V is TRBV25-1 and J is TRBJ2-4; no clear D. V lost 6 bases, J lost 0 bases, and 12 bases lay in between. The CDR3 sequence is 15 residues long. Germline CDR1 reads MGHDK; CDR2 reads SYGVNS. CDR3 amino acids: CASRSDEGAKNIQYF. Here the CDR3 DNA reads TGTGCCAGCAGATCGGACGAAGGAGCCAAAAACATTCAGTACTTC. Variable domain in full (rest from reference TRBV25-1 and TRBJ2-4): EADIYQTPRYLVIGTGKKITLECSQTMGHDKMYWYQQDPGMELHLIHYSYGVNSTEKGDLSSESTVSRIRTEHFPLTLESARPSHTSQYLCASRSDEGAKNIQYFGAGTRLSVL.

The chain combines TRBV29-1 with TRBJ1-5; 11 bases match TRBD1. Germline trimming cut 4 bases from V and 6 bases from J; bases unmatched to any gene: 5. The germline V gene has CDR1 SQVTM and CDR2 ANQGSEA. CDR3 length: 14 residues. The CDR3 here is CSVGGTGGSQPQHF. CDR3 sequence (DNA): TGCAGCGTTGGTGGGACAGGGGGAAGTCAGCCCCAGCATTTT.

The V gene is TRBV18, the J gene TRBJ2-1; the match to TRBD1 covers 7 bases. V trimming: 4 bases; J trimming: 4 bases; junction bases outside the gene matches: 10. The germline CDR1 and CDR2 sequences are KGHSH and LQKENI. CDR3 length: 16 residues. CDR3 nucleotides: TGTGCCAGCTCACTGATCACAGGGGAACGGTACAATGAGCAGTTCTTC. Protein product: CASSLITGERYNEQFF.

The count of this clonotype is one. The chain combines TRBV3-1 with TRBJ2-7; 8 nucleotides align to TRBD2. The V segment lost 3 bases and the J segment 0 bases; nucleotides outside the gene matches: 1. CDR3 length: 14 residues. Germline CDR1 LGHDT, CDR2 YNNKEL (reference sequence). CDR3 in amino acids: CASSHSGASYEQYF. CDR3 in DNA: TGTGCCAGCAGCCATAGCGGGGCCTCCTACGAGCAGTACTTC.

The chain couples TRBV6-4 to TRBJ1-2; no clear D. CDR3 size: 13 residues. Germline CDR1 and CDR2: MRHNA and SNTAGT. Trimming left V 4 bases short and J 3 bases short, with 9 bases between. This chain's CDR3 is CASSVDGHYGYTF. In DNA form, the CDR3 reads TGTGCCAGCAGTGTGGACGGTCACTATGGCTACACCTTC.

This chain uses TRBV5-1 with TRBJ2-1, with no clear D. Trimming pared 4 bases from V and 6 bases from J, leaving 20 bases between. Germline V lookup: CDR1 SGHRS, CDR2 YFSETQ. CDR3 length: 16 residues. CDR3 sequence reads: CASSQMTGRLLNEQFF. The CDR3 nucleotides are TGCGCCAGCAGCCAAATGACCGGGCGGCTTCTCAATGAGCAGTTCTTC.

This clonotype showed up many times. The V gene is TRBV7-2, the J gene TRBJ2-1; D is possibly TRBD2 (6 bases). This CDR3 spans 14 amino acids. V dropped 3 bases and J dropped 6 bases, with 12 bases sitting between them. Germline V gives CDR1 SGHTA, CDR2 FQGNSA. The CDR3 bases are TGTGCCAGCAGCTTGGCGGGACTTTCCAATGAGCAGTTCTTC. Translating gives CASSLAGLSNEQFF.

The chain carries TRBV27 and TRBJ2-7; possibly TRBD1 for D (5 bases). The CDR3 spans 13 residues. The V end lost 5 bases, the J end lost 6 bases, and 14 bases lay between the germline ends. From germline, CDR1 is MNHEY and CDR2 SMNVEV (reference sequence). The CDR3 sequence: CASSPIGHGEQYF. CDR3 bases: TGTGCCAGCAGTCCGATTGGACATGGCGAGCAGTACTTC.

This chain connects TRBV15 to TRBJ2-6, with 7 bases that match TRBD1. The ends lost 0 bases at V and 2 bases at J; junction bases unmatched: 1. Germline loops: CDR1 LNHNV, CDR2 YYDKDF (reference sequence). This CDR3 is 16 amino acids long. CDR3 bases: TGTGCCACCAGCAGAGAACAGGGGACTGGGGCCAACGTCCTGACTTTC. Its protein product is CATSREQGTGANVLTF.

There are a few counts of this clonotype. This chain joins TRBV28 and TRBJ2-1; perhaps TRBD2 as D (5 bases). V was cut by 5 bases and J by 9 bases, with 11 bases left in between. The germline CDR1 and CDR2 sequences are MDHEN and SYDVKM. The CDR3 consists of 12 residues. The CDR3 sequence is CASSLLASEQFF. The CDR3 nucleotides read TGTGCCAGCAGTCTGCTAGCAAGTGAGCAGTTCTTC.

This clonotype has ten or more counts. The V gene is TRBV10-3, the J gene TRBJ2-7; 7 positions agree with TRBD1. CDR3 length: 13 residues. The V gene's germline CDR1 is ENHRY and CDR2 SYGVKD. The trim removed 10 bases at V and 4 bases at J, leaving 10 bases unmatched. The CDR3 reads CATRTGTDYEQYF. In DNA, the CDR3 is TGTGCCACACGCACCGGGACAGATTACGAGCAGTACTTC.

The V call is TRBV20-1, the J call TRBJ1-5; D remains unclear. V shed 0 bases and J shed 9 bases, with 12 bases lying between them. Per germline, CDR1 DFQATT and CDR2 SNEGSKA (reference sequence). This CDR3 spans 13 amino acids. For the CDR3, the DNA is TGCAGTGCTAGAGATGGCGGTAGCGGGCCCCAGCATTTT. Its protein product is CSARDGGSGPQHF.

This clonotype was counted ten times or more. The V and J genes are TRBV28 and TRBJ2-1, with TRBD2 identical over 11 bases. This CDR3 contains 15 residues. The V segment lost 8 bases and the J segment 8 bases; nucleotides outside the gene matches: 11. Germline CDR1 reads MDHEN; CDR2 reads SYDVKM. This CDR3 reads CASVAGGRRVDEQFF. The CDR3 DNA follows: TGTGCCAGCGTAGCGGGAGGGCGACGGGTGGATGAGCAGTTCTTC.

The chain links TRBV4-1 to TRBJ1-6; D ambiguous. Germline lookup yields CDR1 MGHRA and CDR2 YSYEKL. The V gene lost 4 bases and the J gene lost 3 bases, with 13 bases spanning the gap. There are 16 residues in the CDR3. The CDR3 DNA sequence: TGCGCCAGCAGCCGAGACACGGCCCTCTATAATTCACCCCTCCACTTT. Protein sequence: CASSRDTALYNSPLHF.